These 24 T cell receptor beta chains were sequenced from one sample in a study of OX40 agonist ivuxolimab in advanced cancers. The table came from immunoSEQ multiplex PCR; TCRdb's copy has only in-frame clones and leaves some out. The sample shows about 48,000 clones, about 83% of them seen only once. The sample consisted of CD4+ or CD8+ T cells sorted from blood, taken in a trial of the OX40 agonist ivuxolimab. The receptors here all came from an adult with an advanced solid tumor such as melanoma, head and neck, liver or kidney cancer.

This rearrangement joins TRBV5-8 to TRBJ2-1; 8 bases agree with TRBD1. The trim removed 2 bases at V and 13 bases at J, leaving 5 bases unmatched. The CDR3 length is 12 residues. Germline V CDR1 and CDR2: SGHTS, YDEGEE. CDR3 protein: CASSFGQGPQFF. DNA of the CDR3: TGTGCCAGCAGCTTTGGACAGGGTCCACAGTTCTTC.

The J gene is TRBJ1-2, the V gene TRBV7-2, with a tentative D call TRBD1 (5 bases). The germline V and J ends were trimmed by 2 bases and 5 bases, with 6 bases remaining between them. This CDR3 region has 12 residues. Germline V gene data show CDR1 as SGHTA and CDR2 as FQGNSA. The CDR3 protein is CASSLQGYGYTF. DNA for the CDR3: TGTGCCAGCAGCTTACAGGGATATGGCTACACCTTC.

The gene calls are TRBV27 and TRBJ2-1; 7 bases line up with TRBD1. V dropped 4 bases and J dropped 4; count of bases not matched to a gene: 10. This CDR3 is 16 amino acids long. From germline, CDR1 is MNHEY and CDR2 SMNVEV (reference sequence). CDR3: CASSWKGTALYNEQFF. The CDR3 DNA sequence: TGTGCCAGCAGTTGGAAAGGGACAGCGTTATACAATGAGCAGTTCTTC.

The chain has TRBV6-1 and TRBJ1-2; 7 bases agree with TRBD1. V was clipped by 8 bases and J by 6 bases; unmatched bases: 12. The V gene's germline CDR1 is MNHNS and CDR2 SASEGT. This CDR3 has 14 amino acids. The CDR3 nucleotides are TGTGCCAGCGGGGTCCGGGACAGCTTCAATGGCTACACCTTC. Protein product: CASGVRDSFNGYTF.

J is TRBJ1-2 and V is TRBV6-6; the D gene is possibly TRBD1 (5 bases). CDR3 length: 14 amino acids. CDR1 is MNHNY, CDR2 SVGAGI, per germline (reference sequence). Trimming took 4 bases from V and 2 from J, leaving 11 bases between them. The DNA for the CDR3 is TGTGCCAGCAGTTCCCCGACAGAGAACTATGGCTACACCTTC. Translated, it gives CASSSPTENYGYTF.

V is TRBV7-2 and J is TRBJ2-4; D is ambiguous. The V and J ends lost 4 bases and 4 bases respectively, with 11 bases between them. The CDR3 extends over 14 amino acids. CDR1 SGHTA and CDR2 FQGNSA come from the germline V gene. CDR3 amino acids: CASSSQVRKNIQYF. The DNA for the CDR3 is TGTGCCAGCAGCTCACAAGTACGGAAAAACATTCAGTACTTC. The full variable domain, rest sourced from reference TRBV7-2 and TRBJ2-4, is GAGVSQSPSNKVTEKGKDVELRCDPISGHTALYWYRQSLGQGLEFLIYFQGNSAPDKSGLPSDRFSAERTGGSVSTLTIQRTQQEDSAVYLCASSSQVRKNIQYFGAGTRLSVL.

The chain is built from TRBV27 and TRBJ2-2; 7 bases line up with TRBD2. This CDR3 comprises 15 residues. CDR1 is MNHEY and CDR2 is SMNVEV in the germline V gene (reference sequence). Trimming at V came to 6 bases and at J to 1 base, leaving 5 bases not matched to a gene. CDR3 sequence reads: CASRGGRGNTGELFF. The DNA for the CDR3 is TGTGCCAGCAGGGGAGGGAGGGGGAACACCGGGGAGCTGTTTTTT.

This rearrangement joins TRBV6-5 to TRBJ1-2, with TRBD1 identical over 7 bases. This CDR3 comprises 14 residues. V lost 7 bases and J lost 2; bases outside the gene matches: 7. In germline, CDR1 is MNHEY, CDR2 SVGAGI. CDR3 bases: TGTGCCAGCACCGAAGGGGGCCGCAACTATGGCTACACCTTC. This encodes CASTEGGRNYGYTF.

V is TRBV5-4 and J is TRBJ1-2; a weak D match, TRBD1 (6 bases). The CDR3 consists of 14 residues. Germline CDR1 and CDR2: SGHNT and YYREEE (reference sequence). V lost 6 bases, J lost 4 bases, and 16 bases lay in between. The CDR3 sequence is CASTPDRYIYGYTF. The CDR3 DNA is TGTGCCAGCACCCCAGACAGGTATATCTATGGCTACACCTTC.

The V and J genes are TRBV30 and TRBJ1-6, with D unclear. This CDR3 is built from 14 residues. CDR1 and CDR2 from the germline V gene are GTSNPN and SVGIG (reference sequence). Trimming removed 0 bases at V and 10 bases at J, with 13 bases between. The DNA of the CDR3 is TGTGCCTGGAGTGTAGGCGCGGCTGGGTCACCCCTCCACTTT. It codes for CAWSVGAAGSPLHF. Full variable domain (rest looked up from reference TRBV30 and TRBJ1-6): SQTIHQWPATLVQPVGSPLSLECTVEGTSNPNLYWYRQAAGRGLQLLFYSVGIGQISSEVPQNLSASRPQDRQFILSSKKLLLSDSGFYLCAWSVGAAGSPLHFGNGTRLTVT.

This clone was observed once. This chain joins TRBV7-2 and TRBJ2-5; D is perhaps TRBD1 (6 bases). CDR1 is SGHTA, CDR2 FQGNSA, per germline. V lost 5 bases, J lost 1 base, and 11 bases lay in between. The CDR3 covers 14 residues. The CDR3 loop reads CASSVGHFQETQYF. The CDR3 DNA reads as TGTGCCAGCAGCGTGGGACACTTCCAAGAGACCCAGTACTTC.

The chain combines TRBV2 with TRBJ2-6; D is undetermined. Trimming stripped 0 bases from V and 0 bases from J, with 21 bases between. The CDR3 loop spans 21 amino acids. CDR1 and CDR2 from the germline V gene are SNHLY and FYNNEI. CDR3 nucleotide sequence: TGTGCCAGCAGTGAAGCGCTAGATGGTCCCTCTCGCCGCTCTGGGGCCAACGTCCTGACTTTC. Translated, it gives CASSEALDGPSRRSGANVLTF.

J is TRBJ2-5 and V is TRBV5-6, with D perhaps TRBD1 (5 bases). Trimming left V 2 bases short and J 2 bases short, with 7 bases between. This CDR3 has 13 amino acids. Germline CDR1 is SGHDT and CDR2 is YYEEEE. The CDR3 loop reads CASSFDRQETQYF. The DNA for the CDR3 is TGTGCCAGCAGCTTTGACAGACAAGAGACCCAGTACTTC.

V is TRBV6-4 and J is TRBJ1-2; 8 nucleotides agree with TRBD1. The CDR3 is 13 residues long. V lost 6 bases and J lost 7; bases outside the gene matches: 7. CDR1 and CDR2 (germline): MRHNA, SNTAGT. This CDR3 reads CASRAQGAAGYTF. CDR3 DNA: TGTGCCAGCAGGGCCCAGGGGGCCGCTGGCTACACCTTC.

This chain uses TRBV5-1 with TRBJ1-1; no reliable D call. The ends were cut back, 5 bases at V and 6 bases at J, with 11 bases in the middle. The CDR3 sequence is 12 residues long. Germline CDR1 and CDR2: SGHRS and YFSETQ. CDR3 protein: CASSYGQSEAFF. The CDR3 nucleotides read TGCGCCAGCAGTTATGGGCAGTCTGAAGCTTTCTTT.

The rearrangement uses TRBV7-2 and TRBJ2-7, with D perhaps TRBD1 (5 bases). The length of the CDR3 is 15 residues. Germline V gives CDR1 SGHTA, CDR2 FQGNSA. V was cut by 5 bases and J by 4 bases, with 18 bases left in between. In DNA, the CDR3 is TGTGCCAGCAGCCTAAGGGGTAGAGAGGCGTACGAGCAGTACTTC. It codes for CASSLRGREAYEQYF.

The V gene is TRBV19, the J gene TRBJ1-2; TRBD1 agrees at 10 bases. Germline assignment: CDR1 LNHDA and CDR2 SQIVND (reference sequence). V shed 3 bases and J 5 bases; nucleotides not matched to a gene: 15. This CDR3 has 18 residues. DNA for the CDR3: TGTGCCAGTAGTATCCGATACTACATTCCGGGACAGGGGTATGGCTACACCTTC. Protein: CASSIRYYIPGQGYGYTF.

The chain is built from TRBV18 and TRBJ2-7; TRBD2 agrees at 11 bases. This CDR3 region has 16 residues. Trimming removed 0 bases from V and 3 bases from J; junction bases left unmatched: 4. Germline loops: CDR1 KGHSH, CDR2 LQKENI. Here the CDR3 DNA reads TGTGCCAGCTCACCACCGGGGCTAGCGGGGGGCTACGAGCAGTACTTC. Protein: CASSPPGLAGGYEQYF. Variable domain in full (rest from reference TRBV18 and TRBJ2-7): NAGVMQNPRHLVRRRGQEARLRCSPMKGHSHVYWYRQLPEEGLKFMVYLQKENIIDESGMPKERFSAEFPKEGPSILRIQQVVRGDSAAYFCASSPPGLAGGYEQYFGPGTRLTVT.

This clone was seen more than once but under ten times. The chain combines TRBV5-4 with TRBJ2-1, with 9 bases fitting TRBD2. CDR1 SGHNT and CDR2 YYREEE come from the germline V gene (reference sequence). This CDR3 is built from 16 residues. Unmatched junction bases numbered 8, after V lost 0 bases and J lost 7 bases. Written as DNA, the CDR3 is TGTGCCAGCAGCTTGGCTGGCGGGGGGGCTTGGAATGAGCAGTTCTTC. Protein product: CASSLAGGGAWNEQFF.

This clone was found a few times. The gene calls are TRBV6-5 and TRBJ1-6; no firm D call. Trimming stripped 2 bases from V and 4 bases from J, with 6 bases between. Germline CDR1 reads MNHEY; CDR2 reads SVGAGI. The CDR3 is made up of 14 amino acids. The CDR3 DNA reads as TGTGCCAGCAGTTACAACCCTTATAATTCACCCCTCCACTTT. Its protein is CASSYNPYNSPLHF.

The rearrangement joins TRBV29-1 to TRBJ2-6, with D perhaps given as TRBD1 or TRBD2 (5 bases each). V was pared by 7 bases and J by 0 bases, with 19 bases between. CDR3 length: 17 amino acids. The germline V gene encodes CDR1 SQVTM and CDR2 ANQGSEA. This CDR3 reads CSASPGTGSSGANVLTF. In nucleotides, the CDR3 is TGCAGCGCTTCACCAGGGACGGGCAGCTCTGGGGCCAACGTCCTGACTTTC.

This chain links TRBV7-9 with TRBJ1-1; 7 positions agree with TRBD1. Germline assignment: CDR1 SEHNR and CDR2 FQNEAQ (reference sequence). The CDR3 runs 15 residues. Losses at the gene ends were 1 base for V and 0 bases for J; bases not matched to a gene: 2. As DNA, the CDR3 is TGTGCCAGCAGCTTAGGAGGGGGCGTGAACACTGAAGCTTTCTTT. Its protein product is CASSLGGGVNTEAFF. Full variable domain (remainder filled in from reference TRBV7-9 and TRBJ1-1): DTGVSQNPRHKITKRGQNVTFRCDPISEHNRLYWYRQTLGQGPEFLTYFQNEAQLEKSRLLSDRFSAERPKGSFSTLEIQRTEQGDSAMYLCASSLGGGVNTEAFFGQGTRLTVV.

The CDR3 region has the DNA TGTGCCTCCTCTCCGCGTGGTAACACCATATATTTT. This translates into CASSPRGNTIYF. V is TRBV30 and J is TRBJ1-3; no firm D call. Deletions cut 7 bases from V and 7 bases from J, with 14 bases between. This CDR3 has 12 amino acids. The germline V gene has CDR1 GTSNPN and CDR2 SVGIG (reference sequence).

This clone turned up a few times. The chain recombines TRBV5-1 with TRBJ2-1; 9 bases map to TRBD2. V was clipped by 1 base and J by 5 bases; unmatched bases: 4. The CDR3 contains 15 residues. CDR1 is SGHRS, CDR2 YFSETQ, per germline. The chain's CDR3 is CASSLILAGNNEQFF. The CDR3, as DNA: TGCGCCAGCAGCTTGATTCTAGCGGGAAACAATGAGCAGTTCTTC.